The 5 T cell receptor beta chains below all came from one sample that was sequenced in a study of T cell changes during pregnancy in multiple sclerosis. The data were produced by immunoSEQ multiplex PCR, yet TCRdb's version contains in-frame clones alone and is incomplete. The profile shows around 60,000 clones, approximately 90% of them singletons. The sample was peripheral blood, taken in the second trimester of pregnancy. The receptors come from a female donor in good health, enrolled as a control in a pregnancy study.

This clone was observed a few times. The chain links TRBV7-9 to TRBJ2-1; D not certain. CDR3 size: 13 residues. Germline CDR1 and CDR2: SEHNR and FQNEAQ (reference sequence). The V and J ends lost 5 bases and 6 bases respectively, with 11 bases between them. The CDR3 DNA reads as TGTGCCAGCAGCAAAGGCGGCTCCAATGAGCAGTTCTTC. The encoded protein is CASSKGGSNEQFF.

The V gene is TRBV6-5, the J gene TRBJ2-1, with 7 bases fitting TRBD2. The junction had 14 bases not matched to a gene; V was cut back by 6 bases and J by 12 bases. Germline V CDR1 and CDR2: MNHEY, SVGAGI. The CDR3 totals 14 residues. The CDR3 DNA follows: TGTGCCAGCAGCAGCGGGAACTCTCGTCCCCGGCAGTTCTTC. Its translation: CASSSGNSRPRQFF.

This chain uses TRBV15 with TRBJ2-7; 9 bases match TRBD2. This CDR3 contains 14 residues. Trimming removed 3 bases from V and 4 bases from J; junction bases left unmatched: 4. The germline CDR1 and CDR2 sequences are LNHNV and YYDKDF (reference sequence). The CDR3 loop reads CATSSSGSKYEQYF. Written as DNA, the CDR3 is TGTGCCACCAGCAGTAGCGGGAGTAAATACGAGCAGTACTTC.

The chain joins TRBV27 to TRBJ2-7; maybe TRBD1 (6 bases). The ends were cut back, 3 bases at V and 2 bases at J, with 14 bases in the middle. Germline loops: CDR1 MNHEY, CDR2 SMNVEV (reference sequence). The CDR3 spans 15 residues. DNA for the CDR3: TGTGCCAGCAGTTTCTCCGACAGGATTCCCTACGAGCAGTACTTC. Translation: CASSFSDRIPYEQYF.

The V gene is TRBV19, the J gene TRBJ2-7, with D possibly being TRBD2 (5 bases). The CDR3 consists of 17 residues. Trimming removed 2 bases from V and 5 bases from J, with 22 bases in between. CDR1 and CDR2 (germline): LNHDA, SQIVND (reference sequence). This chain's CDR3 is CASSILGEAGPFHEQYF. The CDR3 DNA reads as TGTGCCAGTAGTATATTGGGAGAAGCCGGGCCGTTTCACGAGCAGTACTTC.